A single sample is the source of the 5 T cell receptor beta chains below, sequenced in a study of cytomegalovirus exposure and HLA in healthy donors. PCR amplification relied on 60 Vbeta primers (plus 13 Jbeta primers). TCRdb keeps only in-frame clones here, not all; method: immunoSEQ multiplex PCR. The data contain around 150,000 clones, roughly four fifths of them seen just once; the ten biggest clones take up 1.2% to 1.5%. The sample taken for sequencing was PBMCs. These receptors were obtained from a man younger than 35 in good health and CMV-seronegative.

This clone was detected a few times. The chain joins TRBV7-6 to TRBJ2-3; TRBD1 matches at 9 bases. The CDR3 is 16 amino acids. Per the germline V gene, CDR1 is SGHVS and CDR2 is FNYEAQ. The trim removed 4 bases at V and 1 base at J, leaving 6 bases unmatched. CDR3 sequence reads: CASSYGTGYRTDTQYF. The CDR3 DNA follows: TGTGCCAGCAGCTACGGGACAGGGTACCGCACAGATACGCAGTATTTT.

This clone was seen once. The chain carries TRBV9 and TRBJ2-7; D is possibly TRBD1 (8 bases). Germline CDR1 is SGDLS and CDR2 is YYNGEE. The CDR3 has 15 amino acids. Trimming cost V 3 bases and J 7 bases, with 20 bases left between them. CDR3 sequence (DNA): TGTGCCAGCAGCGCCCGTCTTGGACAGGGAGGGGAGCAGTACTTC. Translated: CASSARLGQGGEQYF.

The rearrangement uses TRBV28 and TRBJ2-5, with 7 bases aligning to TRBD1. The last part of the DNA fits TRBJ2-7 better; the J call may be wrong. Germline assignment: CDR1 MDHEN and CDR2 SYDVKM. The CDR3 totals 15 residues. The CDR3: CASLPGQISSYEQYF. Here the CDR3 DNA reads TGTGCCAGCTTACCGGGACAGATAAGCTCCTACGAGCAGTACTTC.

The chain links TRBV5-5 to TRBJ1-2; 7 bases agree with TRBD1. Per germline, CDR1 SGHKS and CDR2 YYEKEE (reference sequence). With 1 base clipped from V and 4 bases from J, the junction kept 1 base outside the gene matches. CDR3 size: 13 residues. This chain's CDR3 is CASSLRDSYGYTF. Here the CDR3 DNA reads TGTGCCAGCAGCTTGAGGGACAGCTATGGCTACACCTTC.

In this sample, this clone turned up a few times. The CDR3 region is CASSEGLHYEQYF. Written as DNA, the CDR3 is TGTGCCAGCAGTGAAGGGCTGCACTACGAGCAGTACTTC. V gene TRBV25-1 combines with J gene TRBJ2-7, with unresolved D. Trimming stripped 2 bases from V and 3 bases from J, with 8 bases between. The CDR3 length is 13 residues. Per germline, CDR1 MGHDK and CDR2 SYGVNS.